The 17 T cell receptor beta chains given below trace back to one sample, sequenced in a study of OX40 agonist ivuxolimab in advanced cancers. The library was made by the immunoSEQ multiplex PCR assay. TCRdb obtained this table from immuneACCESS and retained in-frame rearrangements with V and J assigned. These tables miss some clones; where compared with another copy, unresolved V genes account for less than half of the shortfall, and the remainder is unexplained. The sample table shows some 61,000 clones, and more than 60% are seen once. 1.6% of the sample belongs to the ten largest clones. Sample: CD4+ or CD8+ T cells sorted from blood, taken in a trial of the OX40 agonist ivuxolimab. Receptor source: an adult with an advanced solid tumor such as melanoma, head and neck, liver or kidney cancer.

The chain combines TRBV13 with TRBJ2-7, with TRBD2 matching over 7 bases. V lost 8 bases, J lost 5 bases, and 12 bases stayed unmatched. Germline values: CDR1 PRHDT, CDR2 FYEKMQ (reference sequence). The CDR3 is made up of 14 amino acids. CDR3 sequence (DNA): TGTGCCAGCCAAAAGCGGGAAAGCTGGCACGAGCAGTACTTC. The encoded protein is CASQKRESWHEQYF.

This clone is categorized as medium-sized. The genes are TRBV29-1 and TRBJ2-5, with D perhaps matching TRBD1 or TRBD2 (6 bases each). V lost 7 bases to trimming and J lost 5 bases, with 14 bases between them. Looked up from germline, CDR1 is SQVTM and CDR2 is ANQGSEA. This CDR3 comprises 12 residues. CDR3 loop: CSAVGGLETQYF. CDR3 in DNA: TGCAGCGCCGTAGGGGGACTTGAGACCCAGTACTTC.

The chain has TRBV12-2 and TRBJ2-2; the DNA was not used to check the table's D call, TRBD2. TRBV12-2 is reported as a pseudogene. The CDR3 sequence is 13 residues long. In DNA form, the CDR3 reads TGTGCAAGTCGCTTAGGAGACACCGGGGAGCTGTTTTTT. It encodes CASRLGDTGELFF.

The chain is built from TRBV28 and TRBJ2-2; D remains ambiguous. Looked up from germline, CDR1 is MDHEN and CDR2 is SYDVKM. V lost 3 bases and J 9 bases, leaving 8 bases between the germline ends. The length of the CDR3 is 12 residues. This chain's CDR3 is CASSFLDRELFF. The CDR3 region has the DNA TGTGCCAGCAGTTTCTTGGACCGGGAGCTGTTTTTT.

This chain connects TRBV6-5 to TRBJ1-2, with D perhaps matching TRBD1 (5 bases). This CDR3 region has 13 residues. Per germline, CDR1 MNHEY and CDR2 SVGAGI. The V end lost 4 bases, the J end lost 8 bases, and 14 bases lay between the germline ends. The CDR3 loop is CASSLAGSNGYTF. In nucleotides, the CDR3 is TGTGCCAGCAGTTTAGCAGGGAGCAACGGCTACACCTTC.

The V and J genes are TRBV18 and TRBJ1-6; 8 bases are shared with TRBD1. The junction had 8 bases not matched to a gene; V was cut back by 3 bases and J by 10 bases. The CDR3 runs 15 residues. Germline-derived CDR1 and CDR2 are KGHSH and LQKENI. As DNA, the CDR3 is TGTGCCAGCTCACCCTCGGGACAGGTTGGATCACCCCTCCACTTT. It encodes CASSPSGQVGSPLHF.

This CDR3 is CASSLAGDKYF. CDR3 nucleotides: TGTGCCAGCAGCTTAGCGGGAGACAAGTACTTC. V usage is TRBV7-9 and J usage is TRBJ2-5; weak D call: TRBD2 (5 bases). Germline assignment: CDR1 SEHNR and CDR2 FQNEAQ (reference sequence). V was pared by 0 bases and J by 12 bases, with 8 bases between. The CDR3 is made up of 11 amino acids.

This chain joins TRBV5-1 and TRBJ1-4, with TRBD1 identical over 7 bases. The CDR3 consists of 15 residues. V shed 1 base and J 4 bases; nucleotides not matched to a gene: 4. Germline V CDR1 and CDR2: SGHRS, YFSETQ. CDR3 protein: CASSLLGQNNEKLFF. In DNA form, the CDR3 reads TGCGCCAGCAGCTTGTTGGGACAGAATAATGAAAAACTGTTTTTT.

The chain links TRBV5-1 to TRBJ2-1, with TRBD1 matching 9 bases. The V and J ends lost 7 bases and 1 base, in that order; junction bases with no gene match: 3. The CDR3 is made up of 14 amino acids. Per the germline V gene, CDR1 is SGHRS and CDR2 is YFSETQ. CDR3 nucleotides: TGCGCCAGCTCTGGACAGGGGTCCTACAATGAGCAGTTCTTC. Its translation: CASSGQGSYNEQFF.

The V call is TRBV10-2, the J call TRBJ1-2, with D tentatively TRBD1 (5 bases). From germline, CDR1 is WSHSY and CDR2 SAAADI. Trimming removed 4 bases from V and 7 bases from J, with 7 bases in between. The CDR3 runs to 11 residues. This CDR3 reads CASSGRVGYTF. In DNA, the CDR3 is TGCGCCAGCAGTGGCAGGGTTGGCTACACCTTC.

The table lists this clone with a few counts. The V and J genes are TRBV6-6 and TRBJ1-2; D call uncertain. CDR1 and CDR2 from the germline V gene are MNHNY and SVGAGI (reference sequence). V was trimmed by 7 bases and J by 3 bases, leaving 15 bases between them. This CDR3 contains 14 residues. CDR3 sequence (DNA): TGTGCCAGCACCCCTGGGTCGGACCACTATGGCTACACCTTC. Amino acids: CASTPGSDHYGYTF.

The chain combines TRBV28 with TRBJ2-7; D is ambiguous. The germline V gene has CDR1 MDHEN and CDR2 SYDVKM. The CDR3 totals 12 residues. Trimming pared 1 base from V and 7 bases from J, leaving 8 bases between. Here the CDR3 reads CASSLYSHEQYF. The CDR3 nucleotides read TGTGCCAGCAGTTTATACAGTCATGAGCAGTACTTC. Based on the CDR3 plus reference TRBV28 and TRBJ2-7, the full variable domain is DVKVTQSSRYLVKRTGEKVFLECVQDMDHENMFWYRQDPGLGLRLIYFSYDVKMKEKGDIPEGYSVSREKKERFSLILESASTNQTSMYLCASSLYSHEQYFGPGTRLTVT.

This rearrangement joins TRBV2 to TRBJ2-3, with TRBD2 matching over 11 bases. Trimming removed 5 bases from V and 7 bases from J; junction bases left unmatched: 8. Germline CDR1 is SNHLY and CDR2 is FYNNEI. The CDR3 loop spans 15 amino acids. The CDR3 protein is CASSQTSGTAHTQYF. The CDR3 DNA is TGTGCCAGCAGTCAGACTAGCGGGACGGCGCATACGCAGTATTTT.

This clone was found once. This chain links TRBV5-1 with TRBJ2-3; TRBD1 aligns across 11 bases. V gave up 2 bases and J gave up 2 bases; unmatched junction bases: 4. Germline-derived CDR1 and CDR2 are SGHRS and YFSETQ. The CDR3 covers 16 residues. The CDR3 reads CASSLPGQGATDTQYF. The CDR3 nucleotides read TGCGCCAGCAGCTTACCTGGACAGGGGGCCACAGATACGCAGTATTTT.

J is TRBJ2-2 and V is TRBV7-2, with TRBD2 identical over 14 bases. The germline V gene encodes CDR1 SGHTA and CDR2 FQGNSA. Trimming cost V 5 bases and J 7 bases; bases outside gene matches: 6. This CDR3 is built from 16 residues. The CDR3 here is CASSPGLAGAIGELFF. In DNA, the CDR3 is TGTGCCAGCAGCCCGGGACTAGCGGGAGCTATCGGGGAGCTGTTTTTT.

This clone was detected a few times. V is TRBV15 and J is TRBJ1-6, with D uncertain. The germline CDR1 and CDR2 sequences are LNHNV and YYDKDF (reference sequence). V was cut by 0 bases and J by 7 bases, with 10 bases left in between. CDR3 size: 15 residues. The DNA of the CDR3 is TGTGCCACCAGCAGAGATCGGCAGGAGAATTCACCCCTCCACTTT. Translated, it gives CATSRDRQENSPLHF. Complete variable domain (other parts from reference TRBV15 and TRBJ1-6): DAMVIQNPRYQVTQFGKPVTLSCSQTLNHNVMYWYQQKSSQAPKLLFHYYDKDFNNEADTPDNFQSRRPNTSFCFLDIRSPGLGDTAMYLCATSRDRQENSPLHFGNGTRLTVT.

The V gene is TRBV5-1, the J gene TRBJ2-7; 8 nucleotides agree with TRBD2. The CDR3 is 15 residues long. Germline CDR1 and CDR2: SGHRS and YFSETQ. After removal of 0 bases from V and 4 bases from J, the junction contained 6 bases not matched to a gene. The CDR3, as DNA: TGCGCCAGCAGCTTGGTTCGGGGGGGTAGGTACGAGCAGTACTTC. It specifies CASSLVRGGRYEQYF. Together with reference TRBV5-1 and TRBJ2-7, the CDR3 gives the full variable domain: KAGVTQTPRYLIKTRGQQVTLSCSPISGHRSVSWYQQTPGQGLQFLFEYFSETQRNKGNFPGRFSGRQFSNSRSEMNVSTLELGDSALYLCASSLVRGGRYEQYFGPGTRLTVT.